This is a list of T cell receptor beta chains from one sample in a study of blood T cell repertoires in COVID-19. TCRdb's copy holds only in-frame clones and misses some; the assay was immunoSEQ multiplex PCR. The sample consists of 200,000 to 250,000 clones, about 80% of them appearing once. The sequencing input was peripheral blood. These receptor sequences come from a woman aged 45 to 65 with acute or convalescent COVID-19. Both conserved end residues are part of each CDR3. The order of the fields is clone size, V gene, J gene, D gene, CDR3 DNA, CDR3 protein. D genes are given only for firm matches. A clone size is listed for some rows: how often the clone was seen (once, few, many), or a class if it is expanded.

once	TRBV27	TRBJ1-4	-	TGTGCCAGCAGTTTACGAGGGGGAAAACTGTTTTTT	CASSLRGGKLFF
-	TRBV2	TRBJ2-3	-	TGTGCCAGCAGTACCGGGATCACAGATACGCAGTATTTT	CASSTGITDTQYF
-	TRBV10-3	TRBJ2-1	TRBD1	TGTGCCATCAGCATGGGACAGGGATTAGGCAATGAGCAGTTCTTC	CAISMGQGLGNEQFF
-	TRBV28	TRBJ2-1	TRBD1	TGTGCCAGCAGGACACCGGGACAGCACAATGAGCAGTTCTTC	CASRTPGQHNEQFF
-	TRBV20-1	TRBJ2-3	-	TGCAGTGCTAGTGGGAGCCGAACCACAGATACGCAGTATTTT	CSASGSRTTDTQYF
-	TRBV19	TRBJ1-2	-	TGTGCCAGTAGTATGACAGAATCTTACTATGGCTACACCTTC	CASSMTESYYGYTF
-	TRBV5-4	TRBJ1-4	TRBD1	TGTGCCAGCAGCCCCGGACAGGATCTAACTAATGAAAAACTGTTTTTT	CASSPGQDLTNEKLFF
-	TRBV9	TRBJ2-1	TRBD1	TGTGCCAGCAGCGTGGGGGGGACAGGGCCGTACAATGAGCAGTTCTTC	CASSVGGTGPYNEQFF
-	TRBV7-9	TRBJ2-3	TRBD1	TGTGCCAGCAGCAACGACAGGGATAAGACAGATACGCAGTATTTT	CASSNDRDKTDTQYF
-	TRBV2	TRBJ1-2	-	TGTGCCAGCAGTGAAGAAGCGGGACCTAACTATGGCTACACCTTC	CASSEEAGPNYGYTF
once	TRBV4-1	TRBJ1-5	-	TGCGCCAGCAGCCTAAGTCCAGGTTCTAGCAATCAGCCCCAGCATTTT	CASSLSPGSSNQPQHF
once	TRBV24-1	TRBJ2-2	-	TGTGCCACCAGTGATTTGCAGCTAGGTAACACCGGGGAGCTGTTTTTT	CATSDLQLGNTGELFF
-	TRBV5-1	TRBJ2-7	TRBD1	TGCGCCAGCAGCTTGCAGGGGGCGCGGGAGCAGTACTTC	CASSLQGAREQYF
-	TRBV18	TRBJ1-1	TRBD1	TGTGCCAGCTCACCGACAGGGGGTGAGACTGAAGCTTTCTTT	CASSPTGGETEAFF
-	TRBV9	TRBJ1-5	-	TGTGCCAGCAGCAAGGGGGTTAGCAATCAGCCCCAGCATTTT	CASSKGVSNQPQHF
-	TRBV3-1/TRBV3-2	TRBJ1-1	-	TGTGCCAGCAGCCAAGATAAGGCGGGCATGAACACTGAAGCTTTCTTT	CASSQDKAGMNTEAFF
few	TRBV2	TRBJ2-1	-	TGTGCCAGCAAGATGCGATTGTACAATGAGCAGTTCTTC	CASKMRLYNEQFF
-	TRBV7-2	TRBJ2-5	TRBD2	TGTGCCAGCAGCTTAGGCGGGGGGTCTAAAGAGACCCAGTACTTC	CASSLGGGSKETQYF
-	TRBV29-1	TRBJ1-3	-	TGCAGCGTTGACCCTGGAGTGAACTCTGGAAACACCATATATTTT	CSVDPGVNSGNTIYF
-	TRBV5-1	TRBJ2-2	TRBD2	TGCGCCAGCCGGACTAGCGGGAGTTTGATCGGGGAGCTGTTTTTT	CASRTSGSLIGELFF
-	TRBV6-5	TRBJ2-1	-	TGTGCCAGCAGGGGGGCCCTTGGGTATGACAATGAGCAGTTCTTC	CASRGALGYDNEQFF
-	TRBV10-1	TRBJ2-3	-	TGCGCCAGCAGTGAGTCGGCAGTTCTGAGCACAGATACGCAGTATTTT	CASSESAVLSTDTQYF
-	TRBV28	TRBJ2-5	-	TGTGCCACCCTGATGAAGAACCAGGGGGAGACCCAGTACTTC	CATLMKNQGETQYF
-	TRBV5-1	TRBJ1-4	-	TGCGCCAGCAGCCCAAGAACAGCCGAAAAACTGTTTTTT	CASSPRTAEKLFF
-	TRBV11-2	TRBJ2-3	-	TGTGCCAGCAGCTTAGGATTGGCGGCGGGGGATACGCAGTATTTT	CASSLGLAAGDTQYF
-	TRBV29-1	TRBJ2-1	TRBD2	TGCAGCGTTGAGGACCGGGTTTCGCGGGGGGGCCGGCTCGGCAATGAGCAGTTCTTC	CSVEDRVSRGGRLGNEQFF
-	TRBV5-8	TRBJ1-1	-	TGTGCCAGCAGCCTTGCATCTATGAACACTGAAGCTTTCTTT	CASSLASMNTEAFF
few	TRBV6-2/TRBV6-3	TRBJ1-5	-	TGTGCCAGCAGTTACTCGAATCGGGTCAACCAGCCCCAGCATTTT	CASSYSNRVNQPQHF
-	TRBV12-3/TRBV12-4	TRBJ2-5	TRBD1	TGTGCCAGCACCCTGGACAGGGTCGGGACCCAGTACTTC	CASTLDRVGTQYF
-	TRBV5-1	TRBJ2-5	TRBD2	TGCGCCAGCAGCTTCAGCCTAGCGGGGTACCAAGAGACCCAGTACTTC	CASSFSLAGYQETQYF
once	TRBV7-2	TRBJ2-7	TRBD1	TGTGCCAGCAGCATACAGGGGGTATACGAGCAGTACTTC	CASSIQGVYEQYF
-	TRBV7-9	TRBJ2-7	-	TGTGCCAGCAGCTCCCGGGACTACGAGCAGTACTTC	CASSSRDYEQYF
-	TRBV5-8	TRBJ1-5	-	TGTGCCAGCAGCTTGATCCGGGACACGTATAGCAATCAGCCCCAGCATTTT	CASSLIRDTYSNQPQHF
-	TRBV30	TRBJ2-4	TRBD2	TGTGCCTGGAGTATGGGGGGGAACATTCAGTACTTC	CAWSMGGNIQYF
-	TRBV7-3	TRBJ2-7	TRBD1	TGTGCCAGCAGCTTAAGTGGGCAGGGGGTTTACGAGCAGTACTTC	CASSLSGQGVYEQYF
-	TRBV6-6	TRBJ2-7	-	TGTGCCAGCAGTTACCCCCAGACACCCTCCTACGAGCAGTACTTC	CASSYPQTPSYEQYF
-	TRBV24-1	TRBJ2-5	TRBD1	TGTGCCACCAGCCCGGGACAGCAAGAGACCCAGTACTTC	CATSPGQQETQYF
-	TRBV30	TRBJ1-6	-	TGTGCCTGGAGGAATCCGAGCTCCTATAATTCACCCCTCCACTTT	CAWRNPSSYNSPLHF
-	TRBV6-6	TRBJ1-1	-	TGTGCCAGCAGTAGGGAGAGGACTGAAGCTTTCTTT	CASSRERTEAFF
-	TRBV12-3/TRBV12-4	TRBJ1-1	-	TGTGCCAGCAGTTTAGAGTACGGTGAAGCTTTCTTT	CASSLEYGEAFF
-	TRBV3-1/TRBV3-2	TRBJ2-3	-	TGTGCCAGCAGCCAAGGGTCGGGGGTCGCTAGCACAGATACGCAGTATTTT	CASSQGSGVASTDTQYF
-	TRBV20-1	TRBJ1-5	-	TGCAGTGCTAGTGGCGCGGGGTGGGTCGGTCAGCCCCAGCATTTT	CSASGAGWVGQPQHF
-	TRBV5-1	TRBJ1-6	-	TGCGCCAGCAGCTTGGGACGGGGGGTCTCCTATAATTCACCCCTCCACTTT	CASSLGRGVSYNSPLHF
-	TRBV30	TRBJ1-2	-	TGTGCCTGGAGTGTAAACGGGGAGGCCTATGGCTACACCTTC	CAWSVNGEAYGYTF
-	TRBV7-9	TRBJ2-2	-	TGTGCCAGCAGCCTAGGGGCGGGGAATTCGGACACCGGGGAGCTGTTTTTT	CASSLGAGNSDTGELFF
-	TRBV5-1	TRBJ1-1	TRBD1	TGCGCCAGCAGCTTGGTGTTTTCGGGACAGCGAATGAACACTGAAGCTTTCTTT	CASSLVFSGQRMNTEAFF
-	TRBV7-9	TRBJ1-2	-	TGTGCCAGCAGCCAAAACTATGGCTACACCTTC	CASSQNYGYTF
-	TRBV3-1/TRBV3-2	TRBJ2-3	-	TGTGCCAGCAGCCAAAGCACTATCGGTGAGAAGCAGTATTTT	CASSQSTIGEKQYF
-	TRBV10-3	TRBJ2-1	-	TGTGCCATCAGAGGGGAGGCAGTGAATGAGCAGTTCTTC	CAIRGEAVNEQFF
few	TRBV2	TRBJ2-7	-	TGTGCCAGCAATGAGGGTCGGGCCTACGAGCAGTACTTC	CASNEGRAYEQYF
once	TRBV24-1	TRBJ2-2	TRBD1	TGTGCCACCAGTGATTCCGGGACAGCGAACACCGGGGAGCTGTTTTTT	CATSDSGTANTGELFF
-	TRBV19	TRBJ2-3	-	TGTGCCAGTAGTATAGATCTATCCGGGGGTACGCAGTATTTT	CASSIDLSGGTQYF
-	TRBV9	TRBJ1-1	TRBD1	TGTGCCAGCAGCGTAGAAGGGGGCAGGGGGCGATTCAGCGCTGAAGCTTTCTTT	CASSVEGGRGRFSAEAFF